This TCR beta chain was sequenced during a study of T-cell memory formation after mild COVID-19. Germline V gene data show CDR1 as SGDLS and CDR2 as YYNGEE. The CDR3 contains 15 residues. Unmatched junction bases numbered 4, after V lost 3 bases and J lost 4 bases. Whole-study findings and limits: Still unconfirmed is whether the second-wave clones peaking on day 37 recognized SARS-CoV-2.

In regard to this clonotype: The antigen remains undetermined.

Each CDR3 protein is one row after TCRdb ran MiXCR on the 5' RACE reads. In the table there are approximately 350,000 distinct CDR3 sequences, approximately 15% of which are singletons. The V gene is TRBV9, the J gene TRBJ2-3, with TRBD2 matching over 11 bases. The sample was PBMCs or a T cell subset sorted from them (not recorded which). The source of this sequence is a man aged 18 to 30 who had mild COVID-19 (a few samples of this study predate the infection). Cell type and time point are not known. The CDR3 nucleotides are TGTGCCAGCAGCGCTAGCGGGGGGTGGGCAGATACGCAGTATTTT. Amino acid sequence: CASSASGGWADTQYF. The variable domain in full, completed from reference TRBV9 and TRBJ2-3, reads DSGVTQTPKHLITATGQRVTLRCSPRSGDLSVYWYQQSLDQGLQFLIQYYNGEERAKGNILERFSAQQFPDLHSELNLSSLELGDSALYFCASSASGGWADTQYFGPGTRLTVL.